A single sample is the source of the 9 T cell receptor beta chains below, sequenced in a study of shared clonotypes between healthy human individuals. Sequencing used immunoSEQ multiplex PCR; TCRdb keeps in-frame clones, though not all of them. The sample consists of 1 million to 1.2 million clones, approximately 75% of them appearing once. The specimen sequenced was memory CD4+ T cells from PBMCs. Subset specified: CD45RA-negative fraction. These receptors were taken from a man aged 18 to 30 in good health. Some clones in this sample may be carry-over from other donors' samples.

The chain has TRBV6-1 and TRBJ2-5; 9 bases align to TRBD2. The germline V gene has CDR1 MNHNS and CDR2 SASEGT. The CDR3 contains 13 residues. With 11 bases clipped from V and 5 bases from J, the junction kept 9 bases outside the gene matches. CDR3 bases: TGTGCCGGCGGGCTAGCGGGAAGTGAGACCCAGTACTTC. Encoded protein: CAGGLAGSETQYF.

The V and J genes are TRBV6-1 and TRBJ2-1; D uncertain. The CDR3 spans 14 residues. Trimming removed 2 bases at V and 4 bases at J, with 9 bases between. The germline V gene has CDR1 MNHNS and CDR2 SASEGT. DNA for the CDR3: TGTGCCAGCAGTGAACTCACGACGTACAATGAGCAGTTCTTC. Its translation: CASSELTTYNEQFF.

Points on this clone: The identical CDR3 is also encoded by other nucleotide sequences in the sample. The chain employs TRBV7-2 and TRBJ2-1, with 8 bases that match TRBD1. Looked up from germline, CDR1 is SGHTA and CDR2 is FQGNSA. V lost 5 bases, J lost 6 bases, and 3 bases stayed unmatched. The CDR3 has 13 amino acids. CDR3 sequence: CASSLGQGNEQFF. CDR3 DNA sequence: TGTGCCAGCAGCCTAGGACAGGGCAATGAGCAGTTCTTC.

The V gene is TRBV6-5, the J gene TRBJ2-5, with 11 positions matching TRBD2. The length of the CDR3 is 16 residues. Germline lookup yields CDR1 MNHEY and CDR2 SVGAGI. The trim removed 4 bases at V and 5 bases at J, leaving 9 bases unmatched. The CDR3 loop is CASSLVAGGPKETQYF. The CDR3 DNA sequence: TGTGCCAGCAGTTTGGTAGCGGGAGGGCCGAAGGAGACCCAGTACTTC.

The chain couples TRBV30 to TRBJ2-3, with 10 positions matching TRBD2. Germline V gene sequence: CDR1 GTSNPN, CDR2 SVGIG (reference sequence). V trimming: 6 bases; J trimming: 3 bases; junction bases outside the gene matches: 12. The CDR3 loop spans 16 amino acids. In DNA, the CDR3 is TGTGCCTGCACCCTAGGGGCTAGCGGGAGAACAGATACGCAGTATTTT. Protein sequence: CACTLGASGRTDTQYF.

The chain combines TRBV4-1 with TRBJ2-1; no firm D call. Trimming removed 0 bases at V and 5 bases at J, with 11 bases between. CDR1 and CDR2 (germline): MGHRA, YSYEKL. There are 15 residues in the CDR3. The CDR3, as DNA: TGCGCCAGCAGCCAAGATCCGACCGACAACAATGAGCAGTTCTTC. Protein: CASSQDPTDNNEQFF.

This chain joins TRBV5-6 and TRBJ2-7; TRBD2 agrees at 7 bases. Germline V CDR1 and CDR2: SGHDT, YYEEEE. This CDR3 is built from 14 residues. V shed 0 bases, J shed 11 bases, and the junction held 11 bases outside the gene matches. CDR3 sequence (DNA): TGTGCCAGCAGCTTGGTTTCTGGGGGAGGGCAGGAGTACTTC. Amino acid sequence: CASSLVSGGGQEYF.

The rearrangement uses TRBV18 and TRBJ2-7, with 10 bases identical to TRBD2. With 5 bases clipped from V and 4 bases from J, the junction kept 8 bases outside the gene matches. The germline V gene encodes CDR1 KGHSH and CDR2 LQKENI. This CDR3 is 15 amino acids long. CDR3 DNA: TGTGCCAGCTCAACCCGCAGGACTAGCGGATACGAGCAGTACTTC. Protein: CASSTRRTSGYEQYF.

This clone turned up a few times. Just one base apart from a much larger clone, this may be a read error. The chain carries TRBV11-1 and TRBJ1-1, with no clear D. Germline CDR1 SGHAT, CDR2 FQDESV (reference sequence). This CDR3 spans 12 amino acids. Trimming removed 1 base at V and 3 bases at J, with 3 bases between. In DNA form, the CDR3 reads TGTGCCAGCAGCTTAGAGTACACTGAAGCTTTCTTT. Translated, it gives CASSLEYTEAFF.